Each of the 26 T cell receptor beta chains below was sequenced from the same sample in a study of cytomegalovirus exposure and HLA in healthy donors. The primer mix had 60 Vbeta and 13 Jbeta primers. Some clones are missing from TCRdb's copy, which holds only in-frame ones; the method was immunoSEQ multiplex PCR. In the table there are roughly 100,000 clones, 10% of which are singletons. Material: PBMCs. These receptors all stem from a man between 40 and 49 years old in good health and CMV-seropositive.

In this sample, this clone turned up a few times. The genes are TRBV5-1 and TRBJ2-1, with 14 bases lining up with TRBD2. The V and J ends lost 0 bases and 8 bases, in that order; junction bases with no gene match: 10. Germline V gene data show CDR1 as SGHRS and CDR2 as YFSETQ. The CDR3 length is 18 residues. CDR3 protein: CASSLVPPGLAGVDEQFF. The CDR3 coding sequence is TGCGCCAGCAGCTTGGTGCCCCCGGGACTAGCGGGAGTCGATGAGCAGTTCTTC.

This clone was detected a few times. DNA of the CDR3: TGTGCCAGCCGACAGGGAGCCTATGGCTACACCTTC. Its translation: CASRQGAYGYTF. The gene calls are TRBV2 and TRBJ1-2, with 7 bases matching TRBD1. Per the germline V gene, CDR1 is SNHLY and CDR2 is FYNNEI. The CDR3 is 12 amino acids. J gave up 4 bases and V 8 bases, and 4 bases lay outside the gene matches.

This clone has just a few counts. The chain carries TRBV4-1 and TRBJ1-1; 8 nucleotides match TRBD1. V lost 4 bases, J lost 7 bases, and 11 bases stayed unmatched. From germline, CDR1 is MGHRA and CDR2 YSYEKL. The CDR3 extends over 15 amino acids. The CDR3 DNA reads as TGCGCCAGCAGCCCTCCGGACAGGGATGAGGTTGAAGCTTTCTTT. Its protein is CASSPPDRDEVEAFF.

There are a few counts of this clone. The rearrangement joins TRBV13 to TRBJ2-1; 8 bases align to TRBD2. Germline CDR1 is PRHDT and CDR2 is FYEKMQ (reference sequence). The CDR3 loop spans 16 amino acids. Trimming removed 3 bases from V and 0 bases from J; junction bases left unmatched: 4. The CDR3 DNA reads as TGTGCCAGCAGCTTTAGACTAGCGAGCTCCTACAATGAGCAGTTCTTC. Protein: CASSFRLASSYNEQFF. Full variable domain (outside the CDR3, taken from reference TRBV13 and TRBJ2-1): AAGVIQSPRHLIKEKRETATLKCYPIPRHDTVYWYQQGPGQDPQFLISFYEKMQSDKGSIPDRFSAQQFSDYHSELNMSSLELGDSALYFCASSFRLASSYNEQFFGPGTRLTVL.

A word on this clone: This CDR3 is also generated by other DNA sequences in the sample. The CDR3 region has the DNA TGTGCCAGTACAGTATCTGGGGCCAACGTCCTGACTTTC. Protein: CASTVSGANVLTF. V gene TRBV19 combines with J gene TRBJ2-6; unclear D gene. The CDR3 has 13 amino acids. The V and J ends lost 7 bases and 1 base respectively, with 5 bases between them. The germline V gene has CDR1 LNHDA and CDR2 SQIVND (reference sequence).

This clone has more than one count but fewer than ten. The chain carries TRBV6-1 and TRBJ2-1; 7 bases agree with TRBD2. The CDR3 covers 14 residues. V lost 7 bases and J lost 2; bases outside the gene matches: 5. Germline V CDR1 and CDR2: MNHNS, SASEGT. The CDR3, as DNA: TGTGCCAGCAATCTAGCGGCCCCCTACAATGAGCAGTTCTTC. As protein: CASNLAAPYNEQFF.

The chain recombines TRBV9 with TRBJ2-7; 9 nucleotides match TRBD2. The CDR3 is made up of 15 amino acids. Germline assignment: CDR1 SGDLS and CDR2 YYNGEE. Trimming cost V 4 bases and J 2 bases; bases outside gene matches: 7. CDR3 protein: CASSPGLASTYEQYF. The CDR3 nucleotides read TGTGCCAGCAGCCCCGGACTAGCGTCTACCTACGAGCAGTACTTC.

This clone was observed a few times. V usage is TRBV5-4 and J usage is TRBJ2-5; TRBD2 matches 8 bases. V lost 0 bases to trimming and J lost 5 bases; unmatched junction nucleotides: 3. The CDR3 spans 14 residues. Germline V gene data show CDR1 as SGHNT and CDR2 as YYREEE (reference sequence). This CDR3 is CASSLEGLDETQYF. In DNA form, the CDR3 reads TGTGCCAGCAGCTTGGAGGGACTAGATGAGACCCAGTACTTC.

In its sample, this clone was seen a few times. This chain connects TRBV6-5 to TRBJ2-3; a weak D match, TRBD2 (6 bases). Germline CDR1 and CDR2: MNHEY and SVGAGI. The CDR3 sequence is 13 residues long. V gave up 7 bases and J gave up 1 base, with 9 bases separating them. The DNA of the CDR3 is TGTGCCAGCAAGGCTAGCGGCACAGATACGCAGTATTTT. It is translated as CASKASGTDTQYF.

The chain is built from TRBV5-1 and TRBJ2-5; possibly TRBD1 for D (5 bases). V gave up 0 bases and J gave up 3 bases, with 9 bases separating them. Germline V CDR1 and CDR2: SGHRS, YFSETQ. The CDR3 is 14 residues long. The CDR3 sequence: CASSLEGAEETQYF. The CDR3, as DNA: TGCGCCAGCAGCTTGGAAGGGGCAGAAGAGACCCAGTACTTC.

This clone has only a few counts. The J gene is TRBJ2-1, the V gene TRBV29-1; D ambiguous. The V end was cut by 4 bases, the J end by 0 bases, with 7 bases between. This CDR3 spans 13 amino acids. From germline, CDR1 is SQVTM and CDR2 ANQGSEA. CDR3 sequence (DNA): TGCAGCGTTGTGCTAGTCTCCTACAATGAGCAGTTCTTC. Its protein is CSVVLVSYNEQFF.

This clone was picked up a small number of times. The chain carries TRBV29-1 and TRBJ1-2, with 7 bases matching TRBD1. This CDR3 region has 15 residues. V trimming: 0 bases; J trimming: 2 bases; junction bases outside the gene matches: 6. Germline assignment: CDR1 SQVTM and CDR2 ANQGSEA. The CDR3 sequence is CSVEDAPGQNYGYTF. DNA for the CDR3: TGCAGCGTTGAAGATGCCCCGGGACAGAACTATGGCTACACCTTC.

The gene calls are TRBV7-3 and TRBJ1-1; D perhaps matches TRBD1 (5 bases). Trimming took off 4 bases at V and 1 base at J, with 10 bases between the two ends. The CDR3 loop spans 14 amino acids. Per germline, CDR1 SGHTA and CDR2 FQGTGA. The chain's CDR3 is CASSSSGGNTEAFF. The CDR3 DNA follows: TGTGCCAGCAGCTCCTCGGGGGGGAACACTGAAGCTTTCTTT.

This clone was found a few times. The chain couples TRBV5-6 to TRBJ2-3; 7 bases fit TRBD2. J was trimmed by 0 bases and V by 4 bases; bases with no gene match: 5. The CDR3 is 15 residues long. Germline V gene sequence: CDR1 SGHDT, CDR2 YYEEEE. CDR3 loop: CASSVPSGSTDTQYF. DNA of the CDR3: TGTGCCAGCAGCGTACCTAGCGGAAGCACAGATACGCAGTATTTT. The full variable domain, completed using reference TRBV5-6 and TRBJ2-3, is DAGVTQSPTHLIKTRGQQVTLRCSPKSGHDTVSWYQQALGQGPQFIFQYYEEEERQRGNFPDRFSGHQFPNYSSELNVNALLLGDSALYLCASSVPSGSTDTQYFGPGTRLTVL.

This clone was detected only a few times. The CDR3 protein is CASRGGVNDNEQFF. For the CDR3, the DNA is TGTGCCAGCAGAGGGGGGGTAAACGACAATGAGCAGTTCTTC. The V gene is TRBV27, the J gene TRBJ2-1; D might be TRBD2 (7 bases). Trimming removed 6 bases at V and 5 bases at J, with 14 bases between. Germline CDR1 MNHEY, CDR2 SMNVEV (reference sequence). The CDR3 is 14 residues long.

In its sample, this clone was seen a few times. J is TRBJ2-3 and V is TRBV30, with TRBD2 matching 7 bases. CDR3 size: 13 residues. Germline V gene lookup returns CDR1 GTSNPN and CDR2 SVGIG (reference sequence). The CDR3 spells CAWSSGSTDTQYF. Written as DNA, the CDR3 is TGTGCATGGTCTAGCGGTAGCACAGATACGCAGTATTTT.

Regarding this clone: At the DNA level, this CDR3 is encoded by other sequences in the same sample as well. V is TRBV11-2 and J is TRBJ2-7; TRBD2 matches 8 bases. CDR1 and CDR2 from the germline V gene are SGHAT and FQNNGV. The CDR3 runs to 15 residues. Trimming at V came to 0 bases and at J to 2 bases, leaving 3 bases not matched to a gene. The CDR3 nucleotides are TGTGCCAGCAGCTTAGATCGGGGGGGAACCTACGAGCAGTACTTC. This translates into CASSLDRGGTYEQYF.

This clone was counted a few times. V gene TRBV27 combines with J gene TRBJ2-7, with 7 bases identical to TRBD1. The trim removed 7 bases at V and 0 bases at J, leaving 15 bases unmatched. The V gene's germline CDR1 is MNHEY and CDR2 SMNVEV (reference sequence). This CDR3 contains 17 residues. This CDR3 reads CASNPKEGQRSSYEQYF. The DNA for the CDR3 is TGTGCCAGCAATCCCAAAGAGGGACAGAGGAGCTCCTACGAGCAGTACTTC.

This clone was seen a few times. The chain uses TRBV15 and TRBJ2-5, with D possibly TRBD2 on 5 matching bases. The length of the CDR3 is 16 residues. Per germline, CDR1 LNHNV and CDR2 YYDKDF (reference sequence). Trimming cost V 3 bases and J 5 bases, with 19 bases left between them. CDR3 DNA sequence: TGTGCCACCAGCAGGAAGGACTCCCTGGGGTTGGAGACCCAGTACTTC. Its translation is CATSRKDSLGLETQYF. The variable domain in full, completed from reference TRBV15 and TRBJ2-5, reads DAMVIQNPRYQVTQFGKPVTLSCSQTLNHNVMYWYQQKSSQAPKLLFHYYDKDFNNEADTPDNFQSRRPNTSFCFLDIRSPGLGDTAMYLCATSRKDSLGLETQYFGPGTRLLVL.

The rearrangement uses TRBV7-3 and TRBJ1-1; 7 bases align to TRBD1. There are 15 residues in the CDR3. Germline CDR1 and CDR2: SGHTA and FQGTGA. With 5 bases clipped from V and 2 bases from J, the junction kept 8 bases outside the gene matches. The CDR3, as DNA: TGTGCCAGCAGCCCTTCCGGGACAGACAACACTGAAGCTTTCTTT. Translation gives CASSPSGTDNTEAFF.

The rearrangement links TRBV29-1 to TRBJ2-3; TRBD2 might be the D (5 bases). CDR3 length: 14 residues. The V end lost 4 bases, the J end lost 0 bases, and 11 bases lay between the germline ends. CDR1 is SQVTM and CDR2 is ANQGSEA in the germline V gene. The CDR3 here is CSVVEAASTDTQYF. The CDR3 nucleotides are TGCAGCGTTGTGGAAGCGGCGAGCACAGATACGCAGTATTTT.

This clone was found a few times. This rearrangement joins TRBV10-3 to TRBJ2-7; 8 bases align to TRBD2. Germline CDR1 reads ENHRY; CDR2 reads SYGVKD. Trimming removed 3 bases from V and 4 bases from J; junction bases left unmatched: 14. The CDR3 consists of 17 residues. The CDR3, as DNA: TGTGCCATCAGTGAAGCGTCTTCCGGGACTAGATCTTACGAGCAGTACTTC. Translating gives CAISEASSGTRSYEQYF.

The sample holds a few counts of this clone. The rearrangement uses TRBV4-2 and TRBJ2-7; maybe TRBD1 (6 bases). The germline V and J ends were trimmed by 2 bases and 9 bases, with 14 bases remaining between them. The CDR3 spans 13 residues. Germline loops: CDR1 LGHNA, CDR2 YNFKEQ. DNA of the CDR3: TGTGCCAGCAGCCAATGGTCGACAGGTCCGCAGTACTTC. It translates to CASSQWSTGPQYF.

This clone has only a few counts. Germline and junction disagree at one end, which may indicate a read error. The rearrangement uses TRBV7-6 and TRBJ2-1; D remains unclear. This CDR3 comprises 11 residues. Germline V gene sequence: CDR1 SGHVS, CDR2 FNYEAQ. This CDR3 reads CASSSNNEQFF. The CDR3 DNA follows: TGTGCCAGCAGCTCCAACAATGAGCAGTTCTTC.

This clone has just a few counts. As DNA, the CDR3 is TGCGCCAGCAGCCGGAACAATATAGCGGGACCAACCTACGAGCAGTACTTC. Translation gives CASSRNNIAGPTYEQYF. The rearrangement joins TRBV4-3 to TRBJ2-7, with TRBD2 matching 8 bases. Germline trimming cut 4 bases from V and 2 bases from J; bases unmatched to any gene: 13. Germline V gene lookup returns CDR1 LGHNA and CDR2 YSLEER. The CDR3 runs to 17 residues.

A few counts support this clone. This chain uses TRBV19 with TRBJ2-3; the D is unclear. Germline V gene sequence: CDR1 LNHDA, CDR2 SQIVND (reference sequence). Trimming removed 5 bases at V and 2 bases at J, with 8 bases between. The CDR3 runs to 13 residues. Written as DNA, the CDR3 is TGTGCCAGTAGTTTCGTACTCACAGATACGCAGTATTTT. Translated: CASSFVLTDTQYF.